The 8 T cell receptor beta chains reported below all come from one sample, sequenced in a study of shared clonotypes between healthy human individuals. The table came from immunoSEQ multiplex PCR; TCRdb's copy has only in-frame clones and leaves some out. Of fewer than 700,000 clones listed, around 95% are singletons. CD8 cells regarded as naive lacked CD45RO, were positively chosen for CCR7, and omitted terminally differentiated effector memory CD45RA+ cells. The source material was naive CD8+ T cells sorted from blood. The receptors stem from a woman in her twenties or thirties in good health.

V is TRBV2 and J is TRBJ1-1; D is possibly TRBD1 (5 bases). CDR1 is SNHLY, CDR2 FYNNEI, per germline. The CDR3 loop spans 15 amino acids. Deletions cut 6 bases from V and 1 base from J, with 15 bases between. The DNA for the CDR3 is TGTGCCAGCAGGGACCCCAGGGCCGAGAACACTGAAGCTTTCTTT. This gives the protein CASRDPRAENTEAFF.

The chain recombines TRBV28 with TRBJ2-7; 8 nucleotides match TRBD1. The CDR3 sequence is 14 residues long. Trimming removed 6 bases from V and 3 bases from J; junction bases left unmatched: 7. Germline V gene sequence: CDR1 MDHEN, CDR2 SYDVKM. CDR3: CASRQGQVFYEQYF. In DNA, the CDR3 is TGTGCCAGCAGACAGGGACAGGTCTTCTACGAGCAGTACTTC.

The DNA of the CDR3 is TGTGCCAGCAGCTTAGGCGTACAGGGCTACGAGCAGTACTTC. Encoded protein: CASSLGVQGYEQYF. V is TRBV7-7 and J is TRBJ2-7, with D perhaps TRBD1 (6 bases). From germline, CDR1 is SSHAT and CDR2 FNYEAQ (reference sequence). V was trimmed by 1 base and J by 3 bases, leaving 10 bases between them. The CDR3 extends over 14 amino acids. The whole variable domain, filled in from reference TRBV7-7 and TRBJ2-7, reads GAGVSQSPRYKVTKRGQDVTLRCDPISSHATLYWYQQALGQGPEFLTYFNYEAQPDKSGLPSDRFSAERPEGSISTLTIQRTEQRDSAMYRCASSLGVQGYEQYFGPGTRLTVT.

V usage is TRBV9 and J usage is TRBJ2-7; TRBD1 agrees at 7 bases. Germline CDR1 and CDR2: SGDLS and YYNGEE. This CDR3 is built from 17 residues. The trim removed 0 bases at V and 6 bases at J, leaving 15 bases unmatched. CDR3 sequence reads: CASSVGVGDSTYGEQYF. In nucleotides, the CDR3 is TGTGCCAGCAGCGTAGGAGTTGGGGACAGCACCTATGGCGAGCAGTACTTC.

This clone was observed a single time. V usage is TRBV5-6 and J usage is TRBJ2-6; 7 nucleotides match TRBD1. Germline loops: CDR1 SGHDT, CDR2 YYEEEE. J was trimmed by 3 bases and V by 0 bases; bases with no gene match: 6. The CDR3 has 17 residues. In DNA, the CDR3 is TGTGCCAGCAGCTTGGCGGCCAGGGGGTATGGGGCCAACGTCCTGACTTTC. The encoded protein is CASSLAARGYGANVLTF.

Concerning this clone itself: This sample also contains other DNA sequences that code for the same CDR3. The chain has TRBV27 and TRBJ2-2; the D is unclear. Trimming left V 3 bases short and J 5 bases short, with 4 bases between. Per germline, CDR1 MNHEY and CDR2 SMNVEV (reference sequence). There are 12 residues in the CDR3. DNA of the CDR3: TGTGCCAGCAGTTTTTCTACCGGGGAGCTGTTTTTT. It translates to CASSFSTGELFF.

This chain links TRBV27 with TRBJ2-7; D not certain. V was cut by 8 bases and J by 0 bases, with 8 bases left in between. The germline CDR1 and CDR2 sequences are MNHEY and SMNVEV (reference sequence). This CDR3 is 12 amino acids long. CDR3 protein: CASGDGSYEQYF. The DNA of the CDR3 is TGTGCCAGCGGGGATGGCTCCTACGAGCAGTACTTC.

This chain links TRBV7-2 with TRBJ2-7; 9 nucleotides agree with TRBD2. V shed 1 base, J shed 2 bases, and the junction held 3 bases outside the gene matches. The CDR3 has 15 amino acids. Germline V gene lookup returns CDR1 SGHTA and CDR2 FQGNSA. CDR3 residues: CASSLGLAGAYEQYF. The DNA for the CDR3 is TGTGCCAGCAGCTTAGGGTTAGCGGGAGCCTACGAGCAGTACTTC. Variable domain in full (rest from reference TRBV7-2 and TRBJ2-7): GAGVSQSPSNKVTEKGKDVELRCDPISGHTALYWYRQSLGQGLEFLIYFQGNSAPDKSGLPSDRFSAERTGGSVSTLTIQRTQQEDSAVYLCASSLGLAGAYEQYFGPGTRLTVT.